The clone carrying this TCR beta chain came up once. After removal of 0 bases from V and 1 base from J, the junction contained 8 bases not matched to a gene. Germline CDR1 and CDR2: SGHRS and YFSETQ. The CDR3 is 18 residues long. This record belongs to a study of blood T cell repertoires in COVID-19. Study information: Sources were T cells, B-cell-depleted T cells, or PBMCs; the material itself was cDNA or gDNA.

In the authors' workflow: Amplification of reference gene primers was used by the study to estimate nucleated cell counts. The repertoire was sequenced with immunoSEQ multiplex PCR; TCRdb's copy has only in-frame clones and lacks some. D and trimming come from the DNA, and the V and J calls and clone size come from that table. The sample gives 110,000 to 150,000 clones, about 80% of which show up once; around 8% is in the top ten. The chain carries TRBV5-1 and TRBJ1-5; 9 bases match TRBD1. The sequence was collected from a human donor in a cohort sampled during active COVID-19. Sequenced input: peripheral blood. The DNA for the CDR3 is TGCGCCAGCAGCTTGGAACCCAGGGGGACAGGGAGCAATCAGCCCCAGCATTTT. This codes for CASSLEPRGTGSNQPQHF.